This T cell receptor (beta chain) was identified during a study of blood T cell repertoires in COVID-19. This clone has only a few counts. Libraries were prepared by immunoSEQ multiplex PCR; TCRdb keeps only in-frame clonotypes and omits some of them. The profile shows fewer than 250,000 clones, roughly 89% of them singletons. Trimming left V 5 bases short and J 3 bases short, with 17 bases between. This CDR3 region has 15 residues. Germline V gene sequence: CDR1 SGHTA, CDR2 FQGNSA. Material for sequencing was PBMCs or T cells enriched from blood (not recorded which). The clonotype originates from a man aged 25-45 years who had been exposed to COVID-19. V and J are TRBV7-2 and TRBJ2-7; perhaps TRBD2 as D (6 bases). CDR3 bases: TGTGCCAGCAGCATCAGACGACTAGGGAACTACGAGCAGTACTTC. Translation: CASSIRRLGNYEQYF.